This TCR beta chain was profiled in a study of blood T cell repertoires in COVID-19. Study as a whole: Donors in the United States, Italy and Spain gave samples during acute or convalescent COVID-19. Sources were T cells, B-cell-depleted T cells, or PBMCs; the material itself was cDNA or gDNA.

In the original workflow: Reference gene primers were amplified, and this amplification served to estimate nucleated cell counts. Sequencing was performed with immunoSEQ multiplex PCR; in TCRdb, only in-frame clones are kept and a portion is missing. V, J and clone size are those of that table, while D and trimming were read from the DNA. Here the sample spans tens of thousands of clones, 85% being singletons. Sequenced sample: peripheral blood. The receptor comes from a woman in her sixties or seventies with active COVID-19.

This CDR3 reads CASSLSRGGESYEQYF. CDR3 nucleotide sequence: TGTGCCAGCAGTTTAAGCAGGGGAGGGGAGTCCTACGAGCAGTACTTC. The chain is built from TRBV28 and TRBJ2-7; possibly TRBD2 for D (7 bases). The V gene lost 2 bases and the J gene lost 1 base, with 15 bases spanning the gap. The V gene's germline CDR1 is MDHEN and CDR2 SYDVKM. The CDR3 sequence is 16 residues long.